These 11 T cell receptor beta chains came from one sample sequenced in a study of T cells in localized non-small cell lung cancer (TCRdb year 2020). The library came from the immunoSEQ multiplex PCR assay. Entries here come from immuneACCESS through TCRdb and include only in-frame sequences with V and J called. Some clones fail to appear in such tables; in the studies checked, an unresolved V gene covers under half of the shortfall, and the cause of the remainder is unknown. The sample profile shows tens of thousands of clones; about 91% of them were found once. 10% of the sample rests with the top ten. Sequencing was performed on PBMCs, taken before any cancer treatment. All receptors derive from a woman aged 35-75 years with stage II lung adenocarcinoma.

In its sample, this clone was seen a few times. The V and J genes are TRBV5-4 and TRBJ2-3; 7 nucleotides align to TRBD2. J lost 0 bases, V lost 7 bases, and 11 bases had no gene match. CDR3 length: 16 residues. Germline V gene sequence: CDR1 SGHNT, CDR2 YYREEE (reference sequence). The DNA for the CDR3 is TGTGCCAGCGTGCCCAGCGGGGAATTTAGCACAGATACGCAGTATTTT. Its translation: CASVPSGEFSTDTQYF. The whole variable domain, remainder taken from reference TRBV5-4 and TRBJ2-3, is ETGVTQSPTHLIKTRGQQVTLRCSSQSGHNTVSWYQQALGQGPQFIFQYYREEENGRGNFPPRFSGLQFPNYSSELNVNALELDDSALYLCASVPSGEFSTDTQYFGPGTRLTVL.

This clone was recorded once. The V call is TRBV23-1, the J call TRBJ2-2; perhaps TRBD2 as D (6 bases). TRBV23-1 is an ORF, and what it does is uncertain. V gave up 3 bases and J gave up 5 bases, with 19 bases separating them. The CDR3 covers 17 residues. This CDR3 is CASSHRSGGLRTGELFF. The CDR3, as DNA: TGCGCCAGCAGTCACCGGAGTGGGGGGTTAAGGACCGGGGAGCTGTTTTTT.

The rearrangement joins TRBV7-9 to TRBJ2-5; D gene ambiguous. The CDR3 consists of 14 residues. Trimming shortened V by 2 bases and J by 2 bases, and 9 bases separated the two germline ends. CDR1 is SEHNR, CDR2 FQNEAQ, per germline (reference sequence). CDR3 amino acids: CASSLFGLQETQYF. In DNA, the CDR3 is TGTGCCAGCAGCTTATTCGGATTACAAGAGACCCAGTACTTC.

This clone has just a few counts. The chain joins TRBV9 to TRBJ1-1, with 9 bases that match TRBD1. CDR1 and CDR2 (germline): SGDLS, YYNGEE. After removal of 5 bases from V and 12 bases from J, the junction contained 8 bases not matched to a gene. The CDR3 covers 12 residues. CDR3 sequence reads: CASSPGTGSTFF. CDR3 nucleotides: TGTGCCAGCAGTCCCGGGACAGGGAGCACTTTCTTT.

The chain combines TRBV5-1 with TRBJ2-7; 9 nucleotides agree with TRBD2. J was trimmed by 3 bases and V by 0 bases; bases with no gene match: 10. The germline V gene encodes CDR1 SGHRS and CDR2 YFSETQ. The CDR3 has 17 residues. CDR3: CASSLVARAGGNYEQYF. The CDR3 DNA reads TGCGCCAGCAGCTTGGTAGCGCGAGCGGGAGGAAACTACGAGCAGTACTTC.

This rearrangement joins TRBV15 to TRBJ1-2; D is possibly TRBD1 (5 bases). The ends were cut back, 1 base at V and 4 bases at J, with 16 bases in the middle. The germline V gene encodes CDR1 LNHNV and CDR2 YYDKDF (reference sequence). CDR3 length: 16 residues. Here the CDR3 DNA reads TGTGCCACCAGCAGAGCGGCTTGGGGCGACGGCTATGGCTACACCTTC. Its protein product is CATSRAAWGDGYGYTF.

The J gene is TRBJ1-2, the V gene TRBV11-2; D uncertain. Deletions cut 1 base from V and 4 bases from J, with 16 bases between. Germline CDR1 and CDR2: SGHAT and FQNNGV. The CDR3 runs 16 residues. Here the CDR3 DNA reads TGTGCCAGCAGCTTAGGGACCGGAGCTCCGATCTATGGCTACACCTTC. Its translation: CASSLGTGAPIYGYTF.

This clone was detected once. For the CDR3, the DNA is TGTGCCAGCTCACCTTCCCGGGACAGGGTAACTGAAGCTTTCTTT. It specifies CASSPSRDRVTEAFF. The gene calls are TRBV18 and TRBJ1-1, with 9 bases identical to TRBD1. V shed 3 bases and J 5 bases; nucleotides not matched to a gene: 7. Germline-derived CDR1 and CDR2 are KGHSH and LQKENI. This CDR3 is built from 15 residues.

The count of this clone is one. The chain has TRBV13 and TRBJ2-1; 15 positions agree with TRBD2. CDR1 PRHDT and CDR2 FYEKMQ come from the germline V gene (reference sequence). With V trimmed by 4 bases and J by 7 bases, 8 bases remained unmatched. The CDR3 extends over 17 amino acids. The CDR3 coding sequence is TGTGCCAGCAGCTCCGGACTAGCGGGAGGGCCAAGAAATGAGCAGTTCTTC. Amino acid sequence: CASSSGLAGGPRNEQFF.

J is TRBJ1-2 and V is TRBV6-1; 9 bases are a match to TRBD1. The CDR3 consists of 14 residues. Unmatched junction bases numbered 5, after V lost 9 bases and J lost 0 bases. Per the germline V gene, CDR1 is MNHNS and CDR2 is SASEGT. Written as DNA, the CDR3 is TGTGCCAGTGCGGGGACAGGGTCTAACTATGGCTACACCTTC. This encodes CASAGTGSNYGYTF.

This rearrangement joins TRBV5-1 to TRBJ2-7, with 10 nucleotides matching TRBD1. Looked up from germline, CDR1 is SGHRS and CDR2 is YFSETQ. V was clipped by 4 bases and J by 5 bases; unmatched bases: 9. This CDR3 has 15 amino acids. The CDR3 bases are TGCGCCAGCAGCGTATCTCCGGGACAGGGGCACGAGCAGTACTTC. Translation: CASSVSPGQGHEQYF.